The 8 T cell receptor beta chains listed next were all sequenced from one sample in a study of T cell changes during pregnancy in multiple sclerosis. Repertoires were generated with immunoSEQ multiplex PCR, while TCRdb's copy carries only in-frame clones and drops some. The data contain roughly 89,000 clones, approximately 92% of them seen just once; the ten biggest clones take up around 4%. Sequenced here: peripheral blood, sampled in the first trimester of pregnancy. These receptor sequences come from a female donor with multiple sclerosis, enrolled in a pregnancy study.

The chain is built from TRBV11-2 and TRBJ2-7; 11 positions agree with TRBD2. CDR1 and CDR2 from the germline V gene are SGHAT and FQNNGV. The CDR3 is 15 amino acids. Unmatched junction bases numbered 2, after V lost 4 bases and J lost 0 bases. The CDR3: CASSYGTSGSYEQYF. The CDR3 nucleotides read TGTGCCAGCAGCTACGGGACTAGCGGCTCCTACGAGCAGTACTTC.

The rearrangement links TRBV29-1 to TRBJ2-2, with D tentatively TRBD2 (5 bases). The germline gives CDR1 SQVTM, CDR2 ANQGSEA. V lost 1 base and J lost 7, with 10 bases in between. The CDR3 runs to 13 residues. The DNA of the CDR3 is TGCAGCGTTGAAGTTAGGGAGAGCGGGGAGCTGTTTTTT. Amino acids: CSVEVRESGELFF.

CDR3 nucleotide sequence: TGTGCCACCAGCAGAGCCGCTCGGACTAGCGGGGAAGAGCAGTTCTTC. Its protein is CATSRAARTSGEEQFF. The chain uses TRBV15 and TRBJ2-1; 12 positions agree with TRBD2. V gave up 1 base and J gave up 10 bases; unmatched junction bases: 8. Per germline, CDR1 LNHNV and CDR2 YYDKDF (reference sequence). The CDR3 runs to 16 residues.

This chain links TRBV11-2 with TRBJ2-5; TRBD2 might be the D (5 bases). CDR3 size: 15 residues. Trimming pared 0 bases from V and 4 bases from J, leaving 12 bases between. The germline V gene encodes CDR1 SGHAT and CDR2 FQNNGV. CDR3 coding DNA: TGTGCCAGCAGCTTAGATCGGGGTTTATCAGAGACCCAGTACTTC. It yields the protein CASSLDRGLSETQYF.

The chain links TRBV9 to TRBJ1-4, with unresolved D. The ends were cut back, 0 bases at V and 8 bases at J, with 14 bases in the middle. Germline CDR1 reads SGDLS; CDR2 reads YYNGEE. The CDR3 sequence is 15 residues long. In nucleotides, the CDR3 is TGTGCCAGCAGCGTAGCGGGAGGGAGTGGGGAAAAACTGTTTTTT. This encodes CASSVAGGSGEKLFF.

The rearrangement joins TRBV6-4 to TRBJ2-2; 7 nucleotides line up with TRBD1. CDR3 length equals 15 residues. From germline, CDR1 is MRHNA and CDR2 SNTAGT. Unmatched junction bases numbered 4, after V lost 2 bases and J lost 4 bases. CDR3 nucleotides: TGTGCCAGCAGTGACCCGGACAGGACCACCGGGGAGCTGTTTTTT. It is translated as CASSDPDRTTGELFF.

V gene TRBV7-3 combines with J gene TRBJ2-1; the D gene is possibly TRBD2 (6 bases). Germline-derived CDR1 and CDR2 are SGHTA and FQGTGA. This CDR3 is built from 15 residues. V dropped 2 bases and J dropped 0 bases, with 8 bases sitting between them. The chain's CDR3 is CASSLVGGSYNEQFF. The CDR3 bases are TGTGCCAGCAGCTTAGTGGGGGGCTCCTACAATGAGCAGTTCTTC. Full variable domain (missing parts from reference TRBV7-3 and TRBJ2-1): GAGVSQTPSNKVTEKGKYVELRCDPISGHTALYWYRQSLGQGPEFLIYFQGTGAADDSGLPNDRFFAVRPEGSVSTLKIQRTERGDSAVYLCASSLVGGSYNEQFFGPGTRLTVL.

The chain is built from TRBV7-9 and TRBJ1-1; TRBD1 might be the D (6 bases). V was clipped by 5 bases and J by 1 base, with 11 bases between them. This CDR3 has 14 residues. Per the germline V gene, CDR1 is SEHNR and CDR2 is FQNEAQ (reference sequence). The CDR3 loop is CASSTRGSNTEAFF. The CDR3 DNA is TGTGCCAGCAGCACGAGGGGGTCGAACACTGAAGCTTTCTTT. The full variable domain, its missing parts supplied by reference TRBV7-9 and TRBJ1-1, is DTGVSQNPRHKITKRGQNVTFRCDPISEHNRLYWYRQTLGQGPEFLTYFQNEAQLEKSRLLSDRFSAERPKGSFSTLEIQRTEQGDSAMYLCASSTRGSNTEAFFGQGTRLTVV.